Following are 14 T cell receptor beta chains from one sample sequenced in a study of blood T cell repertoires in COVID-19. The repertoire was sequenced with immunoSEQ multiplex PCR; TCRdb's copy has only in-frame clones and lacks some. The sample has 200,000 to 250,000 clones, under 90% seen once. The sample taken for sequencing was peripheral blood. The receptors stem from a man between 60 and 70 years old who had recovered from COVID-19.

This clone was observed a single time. The chain's CDR3 is CASSARGPGNTEAFF. CDR3 DNA sequence: TGTGCCAGCAGCGCCAGGGGTCCGGGGAACACTGAAGCTTTCTTT. The V call is TRBV7-2, the J call TRBJ1-1, with D possibly TRBD1 on 6 matching bases. Germline CDR1 SGHTA, CDR2 FQGNSA. Trimming cost V 5 bases and J 1 base, with 14 bases left between them. The CDR3 is 15 residues long. The complete variable domain, with remaining parts taken from reference TRBV7-2 and TRBJ1-1, reads GAGVSQSPSNKVTEKGKDVELRCDPISGHTALYWYRQSLGQGLEFLIYFQGNSAPDKSGLPSDRFSAERTGGSVSTLTIQRTQQEDSAVYLCASSARGPGNTEAFFGQGTRLTVV.

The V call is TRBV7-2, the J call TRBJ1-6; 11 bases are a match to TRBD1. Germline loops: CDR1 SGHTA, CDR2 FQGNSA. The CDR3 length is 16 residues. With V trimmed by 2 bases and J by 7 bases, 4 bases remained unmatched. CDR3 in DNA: TGTGCCAGCAGCTTACTCGGGACAGGGGGAAATTCACCCCTCCACTTT. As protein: CASSLLGTGGNSPLHF.

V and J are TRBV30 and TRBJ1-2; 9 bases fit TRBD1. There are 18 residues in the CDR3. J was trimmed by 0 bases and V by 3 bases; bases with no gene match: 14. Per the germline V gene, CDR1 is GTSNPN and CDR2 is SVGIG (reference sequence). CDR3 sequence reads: CAWRPGRDRAASNYGYTF. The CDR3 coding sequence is TGTGCCTGGAGGCCCGGCCGGGACAGGGCCGCTTCTAACTATGGCTACACCTTC.

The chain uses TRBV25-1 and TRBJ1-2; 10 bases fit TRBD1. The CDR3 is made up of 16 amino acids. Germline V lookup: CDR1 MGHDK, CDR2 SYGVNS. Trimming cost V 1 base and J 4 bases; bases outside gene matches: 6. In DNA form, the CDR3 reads TGTGCCAGCAGTGAATTTATTGGACAGGGGGGCTATGGCTACACCTTC. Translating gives CASSEFIGQGGYGYTF.

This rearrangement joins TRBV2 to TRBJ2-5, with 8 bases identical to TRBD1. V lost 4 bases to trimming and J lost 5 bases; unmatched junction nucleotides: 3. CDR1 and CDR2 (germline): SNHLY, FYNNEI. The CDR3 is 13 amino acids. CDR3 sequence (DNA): TGTGCCAGCAGTGCGGACAGGGTGGAGACCCAGTACTTC. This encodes CASSADRVETQYF. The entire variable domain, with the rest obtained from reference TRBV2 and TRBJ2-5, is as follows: EPEVTQTPSHQVTQMGQEVILRCVPISNHLYFYWYRQILGQKVEFLVSFYNNEISEKSEIFDDQFSVERPDGSNFTLKIRSTKLEDSAMYFCASSADRVETQYFGPGTRLLVL.

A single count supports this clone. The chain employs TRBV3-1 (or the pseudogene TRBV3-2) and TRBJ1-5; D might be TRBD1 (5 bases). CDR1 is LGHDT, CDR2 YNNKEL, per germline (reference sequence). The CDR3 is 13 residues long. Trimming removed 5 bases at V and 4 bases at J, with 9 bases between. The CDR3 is CASSAGGNQPQHF. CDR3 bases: TGTGCCAGCAGCGCGGGGGGGAATCAGCCCCAGCATTTT.

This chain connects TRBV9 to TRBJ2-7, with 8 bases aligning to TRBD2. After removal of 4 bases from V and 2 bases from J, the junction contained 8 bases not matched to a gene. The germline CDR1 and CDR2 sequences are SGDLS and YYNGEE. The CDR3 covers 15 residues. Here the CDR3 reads CASSPGGGGTYEQYF. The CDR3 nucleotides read TGTGCCAGCAGCCCCGGGGGCGGGGGGACCTACGAGCAGTACTTC. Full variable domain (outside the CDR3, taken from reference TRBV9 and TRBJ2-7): DSGVTQTPKHLITATGQRVTLRCSPRSGDLSVYWYQQSLDQGLQFLIQYYNGEERAKGNILERFSAQQFPDLHSELNLSSLELGDSALYFCASSPGGGGTYEQYFGPGTRLTVT.

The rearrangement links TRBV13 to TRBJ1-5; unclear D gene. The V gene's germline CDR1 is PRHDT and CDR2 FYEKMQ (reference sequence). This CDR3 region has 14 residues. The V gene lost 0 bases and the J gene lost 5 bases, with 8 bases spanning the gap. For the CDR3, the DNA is TGTGCCAGCAGCTTAGGCCGGGGTGATCAGCCCCAGCATTTT. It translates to CASSLGRGDQPQHF.

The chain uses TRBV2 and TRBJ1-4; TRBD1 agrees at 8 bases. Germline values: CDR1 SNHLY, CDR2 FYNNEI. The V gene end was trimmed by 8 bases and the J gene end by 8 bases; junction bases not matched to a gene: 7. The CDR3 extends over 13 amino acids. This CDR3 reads CASDQGAGEKLFF. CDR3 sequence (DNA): TGTGCCAGCGACCAGGGGGCAGGAGAAAAACTGTTTTTT.

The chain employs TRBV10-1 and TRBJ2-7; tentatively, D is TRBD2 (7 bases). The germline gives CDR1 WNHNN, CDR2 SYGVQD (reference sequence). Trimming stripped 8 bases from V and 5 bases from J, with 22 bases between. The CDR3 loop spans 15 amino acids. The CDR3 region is CASLGGGASPDEQYF. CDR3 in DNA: TGCGCCAGCCTGGGTGGGGGGGCATCGCCCGACGAGCAGTACTTC.

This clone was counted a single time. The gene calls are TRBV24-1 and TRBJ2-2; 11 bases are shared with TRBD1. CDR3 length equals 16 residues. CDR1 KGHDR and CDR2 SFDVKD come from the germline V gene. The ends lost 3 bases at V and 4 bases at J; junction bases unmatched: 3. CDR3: CATSDIGTGGTGELFF. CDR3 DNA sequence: TGTGCCACCAGTGATATAGGGACAGGGGGCACCGGGGAGCTGTTTTTT.

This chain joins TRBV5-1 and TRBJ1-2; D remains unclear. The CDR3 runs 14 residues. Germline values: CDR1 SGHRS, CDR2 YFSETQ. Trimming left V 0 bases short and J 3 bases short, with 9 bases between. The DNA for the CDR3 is TGCGCCAGCAGCTTGGTAGAGTCTGACTATGGCTACACCTTC. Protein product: CASSLVESDYGYTF.

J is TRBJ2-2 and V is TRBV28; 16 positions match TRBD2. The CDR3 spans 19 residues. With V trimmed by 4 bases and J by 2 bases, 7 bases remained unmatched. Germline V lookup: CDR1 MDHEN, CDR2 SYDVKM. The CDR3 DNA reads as TGTGCCAGCAGTTACTCGGGACTAGCGGGGGGGCCTAACACCGGGGAGCTGTTTTTT. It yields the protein CASSYSGLAGGPNTGELFF. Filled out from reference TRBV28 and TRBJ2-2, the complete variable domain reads DVKVTQSSRYLVKRTGEKVFLECVQDMDHENMFWYRQDPGLGLRLIYFSYDVKMKEKGDIPEGYSVSREKKERFSLILESASTNQTSMYLCASSYSGLAGGPNTGELFFGEGSRLTVL.

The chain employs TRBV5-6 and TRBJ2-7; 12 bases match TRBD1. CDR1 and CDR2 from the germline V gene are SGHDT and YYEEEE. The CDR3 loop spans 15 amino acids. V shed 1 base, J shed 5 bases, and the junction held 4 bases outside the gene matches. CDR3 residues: CASSLWGQGAHEQYF. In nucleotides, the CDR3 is TGTGCCAGCAGCTTGTGGGGACAGGGGGCCCACGAGCAGTACTTC.